This paragraph covers one T cell receptor (beta chain) sequence. Its antigen is unknown. No much larger clone is present one base from it, and per-base qualities are unavailable. The donors were healthy, HIV-negative adults who had no recently reported acute infections or vaccinations. Only Caucasian adults living in Nashville, Tennessee, USA were represented among the donors. CD8 memory samples were composed of magnetically selected CD45RO+ cells combined with CCR7-negative CD45RA+ effector memory (TemRA) cells. Blood was collected by leukapheresis, and PBMCs were isolated by Ficoll-Histopaque density gradient centrifugation and then cryopreserved in liquid nitrogen vapor phase. Analytical flow cytometry was used to check the purity and quantity of each magnetically sorted T cell population. From each sorted fraction, genomic DNA was isolated and quantified by UV absorbance on a Nanodrop 2000c. Using the deep immunoSEQ assay, TCR CDR3 regions were amplified from genomic DNA by multiplex PCR. Genomic DNA extracted from each cell subset was distributed evenly over all wells of several immunoSEQ 96-well plates, and each plate served as one replicate. Each replicate PCR for sorted subsets received around 210 ng genomic DNA, equal to roughly 30,000 T cell genomes. The purified libraries were quantified using a Qubit 3.0 fluorometer, sized with a Bioanalyzer 2100, and then quantified again using the KAPA Library Quantification kit. Every immunoSEQ 96-well plate was sequenced on a separate single-read 150-cycle Illumina NextSeq 550 flow cell. As for the authors' bioinformatics: Because the immunoSEQ output held only junctional sequences and lacked quality scores, the filtering could not match the filtering applied to full-length reads. To assign V/J genes and CDR3, sequences were annotated using PyIR, a Python wrapper for IgBLAST v1.9, with IMGT germline references. Any read was removed if the V/J assignment was weak (E-value above 1e-6), the CDR3 was missing, or the read contained stop codons, out-of-frame junctions, or ambiguous translated residues. V3J clonotypes were defined by identical inferred V gene, J gene, and CDR3 amino acid sequence. The percentage overlap between two repertoires was calculated by dividing the number of shared unique clonotypes by the size of the smaller repertoire. Three approaches were used to assess repertoire richness: RTK rarefaction, the Chao1 estimator, and Recon v2.1 estimates of unobserved clonotypes. Generation probabilities for all TCRbeta clonotypes obtained by the gDNA method from a handful of donors were computed using OLGA. TCRdb mirrors the immuneACCESS table, restricted to in-frame sequences. Some clones are absent from its copies; in checked studies, under half trace to an unresolved V gene, and the reason for the others is unknown. That table supplies the V and J calls and clone size; D and trimming were determined from the DNA. For this sample there are about 100,000 clones; roughly two thirds appear just once. The ten top clones hold 24% of the sample.

At the junction V is shortened by 5 bases and J by 3 bases, with 15 bases in between. Inclusive of the bounding cysteine and phenylalanine, the CDR3 is 15 residues long. Of the read, only the CDR3 DNA is kept; its 45 bases are in frame from base 1. Per the germline V gene, MDHEN is the CDR1 and SYDVKM is the CDR2. The data belong to a study of shared clonotypes between healthy human individuals (dated by TCRdb to about 2020). Broadly, across the study: The cohort comprised a couple of women and a few men aged 18 to 49 years. For each donor, three plates each were used for CD4 naive and CD4 memory, two plates were used for CD8 naive, and one plate was used for CD8 memory. To estimate repertoire size and how much clonotypes are shared between individuals, the study performed deep sequencing of blood TCR repertoires from about five healthy adults. Different laboratories and diverse techniques were used to prepare libraries and sequence TCR repertoires, to increase sequencing depth and limit assay-specific biases. Each donor's leukapheresis produced roughly between roughly 0.85 and 9.5 billion PBMCs.

Broad study findings and their caveats: Sampling was limited to blood, and TCR repertoires in tissue likely differ from TCR repertoires in blood. Across a handful of donors, about 4.5% of naive CD4, around 3.5% of naive CD8, 2.3% of memory CD4, and under 0.45% of memory CD8 clonotypes were shared. Naive subsets generally had larger estimated clonotype richness than memory subsets. Based on pairwise subsampling, the degree of clonotype sharing among donors was expected to be affected by sequencing depth. Compared with non-shared clonotypes, clonotypes shared by all four sorted-subset donors had higher generation probabilities. Incomplete sequencing was indicated by rarefaction of sorted-subset datasets, despite the large sequencing depth. Because the study included only a small number of donors, the genetic and exposure-history diversity represented was limited.

The TCR originated in a woman aged 25-40 years in good health. The V and J genes are TRBV28 and TRBJ2-3; no confident D gene assignment can be made. The source material was memory CD8+ T cells sorted from blood. According to the study, the label for this sample's cell subset or site signals: CD45RO+ cells pooled with CCR7-negative TemRA cells. The DNA reads as follows: TGTGCCAGCAGTATCACAAGCGCCGGAACAGATACGCAGTATTTT. It codes for CASSITSAGTDTQYF.